The 3 T cell receptor beta chains below were found in one sample sequenced in a study of blood T cells in healthy people across ages. It was with a sample-barcoded 5' primer and a J-beta primer mix that a second PCR of about 6 to 12 cycles was run. TCRdb reanalysed the 5' RACE reads using MiXCR and keeps one entry per CDR3 protein. The data hold more than 1 million distinct CDR3 sequences, with 40% to 45% observed a single time. The sample consisted of blood. Receptors originate from a woman aged 55-75 years in good health.

The V gene is TRBV2, the J gene TRBJ1-2; D possibly corresponds to TRBD1 (5 bases). From germline, CDR1 is SNHLY and CDR2 FYNNEI. Trimming left V 7 bases short and J 8 bases short, with 20 bases between. This CDR3 is built from 14 residues. CDR3 sequence (DNA): TGTGCCAGCACTCCGGGACCGAATTCGGGAGGCTACACCTTC. This sequence encodes CASTPGPNSGGYTF.

This clonotype has only one observation. The chain is built from TRBV20-1 and TRBJ2-5, with 7 bases aligning to TRBD1. The J call may not be correct, given that the DNA end is closer to TRBJ2-7. Germline CDR1 reads DFQATT; CDR2 reads SNEGSKA (reference sequence). The CDR3 totals 11 residues. The CDR3 protein is CSAQGQYEQYF. DNA for the CDR3: TGCAGTGCTCAGGGACAGTACGAGCAGTACTTC.

The chain employs TRBV20-1 and TRBJ2-1; the match to TRBD2 covers 7 bases. The trim removed 3 bases at V and 1 base at J, leaving 6 bases unmatched. This CDR3 has 15 amino acids. CDR1 and CDR2 (germline): DFQATT, SNEGSKA (reference sequence). The CDR3 DNA reads as TGCAGTGCTAGTGCTCCTAGCGGTTCCTACAATGAGCAGTTCTTC. Protein: CSASAPSGSYNEQFF.